This entry describes one T cell receptor beta chain. Its antigen is not known. The data were obtained in a study of CD8+ T cells in alopecia areata. Study-wide findings and caveats: Alopecia totalis/universalis scalp especially showed more expanded CD8+ clones than normal scalp.

Extracted RNA was reverse transcribed, and the resulting cDNA served as sequencing template. Here immunoSEQ multiplex PCR was the method, and the copy in TCRdb shows in-frame clones only, minus some. The table includes about 37,000 clones, around 50% detected once. Sorting of CD4+ cells into CD25+CD127- cells was performed for roughly 5 patients. V gave up 7 bases and J gave up 3 bases, with 15 bases separating them. This CDR3 contains 14 residues. Germline V gives CDR1 MNHNY, CDR2 SVGAGI (reference sequence). The genes are TRBV6-6 and TRBJ1-2, with a tentative D call TRBD1 (5 bases). The receptor's source is a human donor with alopecia areata. Source material: CD4+ Tregs sorted from blood. The DNA for the CDR3 is TGTGCCAGCACTCCCCGGACATCTGACTATGGCTACACCTTC. Its protein product is CASTPRTSDYGYTF.